Given below is one T cell receptor (beta chain) in context. Sequencing used immunoSEQ multiplex PCR; TCRdb keeps in-frame clones, though not all of them. The top ten hold approximately 15% of the sample, which has more than 150,000 clones, approximately 78% seen once. The record originates from a study of blood T cell repertoires in COVID-19. CDR3 length: 13 residues. V was trimmed by 3 bases and J by 2 bases, leaving 7 bases between them. Germline V gene data show CDR1 as MNHEY and CDR2 as SMNVEV (reference sequence). Adults between about 18 and 89 years of age took part from about two dozen US areas.

The V gene is TRBV27, the J gene TRBJ1-2, with D perhaps matching TRBD1 (5 bases). This TCR was recovered from a woman between 45 and 65 years old who had recovered from COVID-19. Sequenced sample: PBMCs or T cells enriched from blood (not recorded which). The CDR3 sequence: CASSFQGNYGYTF. In DNA, the CDR3 is TGTGCCAGCAGTTTTCAGGGAAACTATGGCTACACCTTC.